A selection of T cell receptor beta chains follows, all from one sample in a study of early T cells in non-severe SARS-CoV-2 infection. MiXCR, applied by TCRdb to the 5' RACE reads, yields one record per CDR3 protein. In the table there are over 100,000 distinct CDR3 sequences, roughly 14% of which are singletons. The source material was whole blood. These receptors originate from an adult who was a healthcare worker with PCR-confirmed SARS-CoV-2 infection or an uninfected control (not recorded which). Both conserved end residues are part of each CDR3. The D gene is left open where the match is weak. Rows may omit the clone size; those that give it use once, few, many or a size class.

>TRBJ2-7|.|TRBV4-1|many
CASSHLTRGGVPSEQYF
TGCGCCAGCAGCCATCTTACAAGGGGGGGAGTGCCGTCCGAGCAGTACTTC
>TRBJ2-3|.|TRBV6-2/TRBV6-3|many
CASSSTGVGTDTQYF
TGTGCCAGCAGTTCCACGGGAGTAGGGACAGATACGCAGTATTTT
>TRBJ2-5|.|TRBV23-1|many
CASSHRDMMKETQYF
TGCGCCAGCAGTCACCGGGACATGATGAAAGAGACCCAGTACTTC
>TRBJ2-5|.|TRBV28|many
CASSLRVQETQYF
TGTGCCAGCAGTTTGAGGGTCCAAGAGACCCAGTACTTC
>TRBJ1-1|TRBD1|TRBV6-6|few
CASSDRDRHTEAFF
TGTGCCAGCAGTGACCGGGACAGACACACTGAAGCTTTCTTT
>TRBJ2-1|.|TRBV25-1|many
CASSEALALVNEQFF
TGTGCCAGCAGTGAAGCCCTAGCGCTGGTCAATGAGCAGTTCTTC
>TRBJ2-7|TRBD1|TRBV6-6|few
CASSRSGRTGPYEQYF
TGTGCCAGCAGCCGCTCCGGTAGGACAGGCCCCTACGAGCAGTACTTC
>TRBJ2-1|.|TRBV5-1|many
CASSLVSGPSSYNEQFF
TGCGCCAGCAGCTTGGTGAGCGGGCCGAGCTCCTACAATGAGCAGTTCTTC
>TRBJ2-7|.|TRBV12-3/TRBV12-4|few
CASSSAHLRAVYEQYF
TGTGCCAGCAGTTCTGCCCATCTGAGGGCCGTCTACGAGCAGTACTTC
>TRBJ2-7|TRBD1|TRBV9|few
CASSVGDRGTEQYF
TGTGCCAGCAGCGTAGGGGACAGGGGGACCGAGCAGTACTTC
>TRBJ1-2|.|TRBV9|.
CASSVEGMGLYGYTF
TGTGCCAGCAGCGTGGAGGGGATGGGTCTTTATGGCTACACCTTC
>TRBJ2-7|.|TRBV11-2|many
CASSLGQGREQYF
TGTGCCAGCAGCCTGGGGCAGGGGAGGGAGCAGTACTTC
>TRBJ2-5|.|TRBV5-1|few
CASSLSGAWVTQYF
TGCGCCAGCAGCTTGTCAGGGGCTTGGGTGACCCAGTACTTC
>TRBJ2-3|TRBD2|TRBV5-1|few
CASSLAAGTDTQYF
TGCGCCAGCAGCTTGGCAGCGGGAACGGATACGCAGTATTTT
>TRBJ2-1|TRBD2|TRBV29-1|many
CSGLAGGPSYNEQFF
TGCAGCGGGCTAGCGGGAGGGCCTTCCTACAATGAGCAGTTCTTC
>TRBJ2-1|.|TRBV19|few
CASSPQSRNSYNEQFF
TGTGCCAGTAGTCCCCAATCGAGGAACTCCTACAATGAGCAGTTCTTC
>TRBJ2-2|.|TRBV28|many
CASSYRNTGELFF
TGTGCCAGCAGTTATAGGAACACCGGGGAGCTGTTTTTT
>TRBJ2-7|.|TRBV30|few
CAWNVEWRDGLCF
TGTGCCTGGAATGTCGAGTGGCGGGACGGACTGTGCTTC
>TRBJ2-5|.|TRBV3-1|many
CASSQDRAETQYF
TGTGCCAGCAGCCAAGATAGGGCAGAGACCCAGTACTTC
>TRBJ2-7|.|TRBV4-1|many
CASSQGLGGGPYEQYF
TGCGCCAGCAGCCAAGGATTAGGGGGAGGCCCCTACGAGCAGTACTTC
>TRBJ2-2|TRBD2|TRBV29-1|many
CSAALASGPRGAGELFF
TGCAGCGCGGCCTTGGCTAGCGGTCCCCGGGGGGCCGGGGAGCTGTTTTTT
>TRBJ2-7|.|TRBV28|many
CASSEAGNMAGSWNEQYF
TGTGCCAGCAGTGAGGCCGGCAATATGGCAGGGAGTTGGAACGAGCAGTACTTC
>TRBJ2-1|.|TRBV6-2/TRBV6-3|few
CASSYGVAPRSSYNEQFF
TGTGCCAGCAGTTACGGGGTAGCGCCCAGGAGCTCCTACAATGAGCAGTTCTTC
>TRBJ2-1|TRBD2|TRBV12-3/TRBV12-4|few
CASSPTSGAYNEQFF
TGTGCCAGCAGCCCAACTAGCGGAGCTTACAATGAGCAGTTCTTC
>TRBJ2-1|.|TRBV11-1|.
CASSLASSAYNEQFF
TGTGCCAGCAGCTTAGCTAGCTCGGCCTACAATGAGCAGTTCTTC
>TRBJ1-2|TRBD1|TRBV18|many
CASSLPGQGPGDGYTF
TGTGCCAGCTCACTACCGGGACAGGGGCCCGGGGATGGCTACACCTTC
>TRBJ2-1|TRBD2|TRBV9|many
CASSVAAGATHNEQFF
TGTGCCAGCAGCGTAGCTGCGGGAGCAACCCACAATGAGCAGTTCTTC
>TRBJ2-3|TRBD1|TRBV20-1|many
CSALTGGGDTQYF
TGCAGTGCTCTGACAGGGGGCGGAGATACGCAGTATTTT
>TRBJ1-1|TRBD1|TRBV9|few
CASGTGQGTTEAFF
TGTGCCAGCGGTACGGGACAGGGCACCACTGAAGCTTTCTTT
>TRBJ1-2|TRBD1|TRBV6-5|.
CASSYRRQGGYGYTF
TGTGCCAGCAGTTACCGTCGACAGGGAGGCTATGGCTACACCTTC
>TRBJ2-3|.|TRBV9|.
CASSPNIEDTQYF
TGTGCCAGCAGCCCGAACATTGAAGATACGCAGTATTTT
>TRBJ1-1|.|TRBV5-1|.
CASSMQGFTEAFF
TGCGCCAGCAGCATGCAGGGCTTCACTGAAGCTTTCTTT
>TRBJ2-3|TRBD1|TRBV29-1|.
CSAAGTGITDTQYF
TGCAGCGCAGCCGGGACAGGGATAACAGATACGCAGTATTTT
>TRBJ2-5|.|TRBV20-1|few
CSAKSDQETQYF
TGCAGTGCTAAATCAGACCAAGAGACCCAGTACTTC
>TRBJ2-3|.|TRBV11-2|many
CASRGLKSTDTQYF
TGTGCCAGCAGAGGACTAAAAAGCACAGATACGCAGTATTTT
>TRBJ2-5|.|TRBV15|few
CATSRDRAVGETQYF
TGTGCCACCAGCAGAGATCGGGCGGTTGGGGAGACCCAGTACTTC
>TRBJ2-2|.|TRBV28|few
CASRSSVGIGGELFF
TGTGCCAGCAGGTCTAGTGTGGGGATCGGCGGGGAGCTGTTTTTT
>TRBJ2-5|.|TRBV5-1|.
CASSGGSGQETQYF
TGCGCCAGCAGCGGGGGAAGTGGGCAAGAGACCCAGTACTTC
>TRBJ1-3|.|TRBV12-3/TRBV12-4|few
CASSLGLGAGNTIYF
TGTGCCAGCAGTTTAGGTTTAGGGGCTGGAAACACCATATATTTT
>TRBJ2-5|.|TRBV27|.
CASSSVFGETQYF
TGTGCCAGCAGTTCCGTTTTCGGAGAGACCCAGTACTTC
>TRBJ2-1|TRBD2|TRBV27|few
CASSYHNIRGLAGGRNEQFF
TGTGCCAGCAGTTACCACAATATTCGAGGACTAGCGGGAGGGCGCAATGAGCAGTTCTTC
>TRBJ2-1|TRBD2|TRBV7-8|many
CASSIRAGGVINEQFF
TGTGCCAGCAGCATCCGAGCGGGAGGAGTCATTAATGAGCAGTTCTTC
>TRBJ2-1|TRBD2|TRBV5-1|many
CASNWRLADNNEQFF
TGCGCCAGCAATTGGCGACTAGCGGATAACAATGAGCAGTTCTTC
>TRBJ2-3|TRBD2|TRBV7-8|.
CASSHEVAGITDTQYF
TGTGCCAGCAGCCACGAAGTAGCGGGGATCACAGATACGCAGTATTTT
>TRBJ2-3|.|TRBV6-6|.
CASRPGQAPDTQYF
TGTGCCAGCAGACCGGGTCAAGCTCCAGATACGCAGTATTTT
>TRBJ2-5|.|TRBV5-1|many
CASSLAATQQETQYF
TGCGCCAGCAGCTTGGCGGCTACGCAACAAGAGACCCAGTACTTC
>TRBJ1-1|TRBD1|TRBV7-2|.
CASSARQGSNTEAFF
TGTGCCAGCAGCGCCCGACAGGGGTCGAACACTGAAGCTTTCTTT
>TRBJ2-7|TRBD1|TRBV19|.
CATHFRDRGTGEQYF
TGTGCCACCCACTTTCGGGACAGGGGAACAGGCGAGCAGTACTTC
>TRBJ1-4|TRBD1|TRBV20-1|many
CSASPGQNEKLFF
TGCAGTGCCTCACCGGGACAGAATGAAAAACTGTTTTTT
>TRBJ2-3|.|TRBV2|many
CASSEQGGADTQYF
TGTGCCAGCAGTGAACAGGGCGGTGCAGATACGCAGTATTTT
>TRBJ2-1|.|TRBV6-2/TRBV6-3|many
CASSYSLGSYNEQFF
TGTGCCAGCAGTTACTCGCTCGGGTCCTACAATGAGCAGTTCTTC
>TRBJ1-4|.|TRBV5-1|.
CASSFARGEKLFF
TGCGCCAGCAGCTTCGCCCGGGGTGAAAAACTGTTTTTT
>TRBJ2-1|TRBD2|TRBV15|many
CATSRVREGLGNEQFF
TGTGCCACCAGCAGAGTGCGGGAGGGCCTAGGCAATGAGCAGTTCTTC
>TRBJ2-7|.|TRBV7-9|many
CASSLAPYEQYF
TGTGCCAGCAGCTTAGCCCCCTACGAGCAGTACTTC
>TRBJ2-7|TRBD1|TRBV20-1|.
CSATHRDSAYEQYF
TGCAGTGCCACGCACCGGGACAGCGCCTACGAGCAGTACTTC
>TRBJ1-5|.|TRBV19|few
CASSSQGYNQPQHF
TGTGCCAGTAGTTCGCAGGGATACAATCAGCCCCAGCATTTT
>TRBJ2-5|TRBD2|TRBV6-6|few
CASSPREGIIETQYF
TGTGCCAGCAGTCCACGGGAGGGTATTATTGAGACCCAGTACTTC